This T cell receptor (beta chain) was profiled in a study of T cells after yellow fever vaccination. Study as a whole: Those fractions that held only low numbers of cells were prepared using the SMART-Seq v4 Ultra Low Input RNA kit.

As TCR cDNA was made by 5'RACE template switching, a universal primer site and UMIs were added. TCRdb itself ran the 5' RACE reads through MiXCR, one entry per CDR3 protein. The data show hundreds of thousands of distinct CDR3 sequences, under 25% seen once. CDR3 length: 13 residues. Trimming took off 7 bases at V and 7 bases at J, with 14 bases between the two ends. Per germline, CDR1 MNHNS and CDR2 SASEGT. This clonotype has a handful of counts. V and J are TRBV6-1 and TRBJ2-1; TRBD2 might be the D (6 bases). The material sequenced was PBMCs, taken 15 days after the yellow fever booster vaccination. The receptor was derived from a man between 25 and 39 years old who received the YFV17D yellow fever vaccine. The CDR3 region is CASKGSGSNEQFF. In DNA form, the CDR3 reads TGTGCCAGCAAAGGTAGCGGTTCGAATGAGCAGTTCTTC.